This is a list of T cell receptor beta chains from one sample in a study of T-cell memory formation after mild COVID-19. Each CDR3 protein is one row after TCRdb ran MiXCR on the 5' RACE reads. Of 400,000 to 450,000 distinct CDR3 sequences listed, about 20% were seen once; the top ten hold roughly a fifth. Source material: PBMCs or a T cell subset sorted from them (not recorded which). Every receptor here comes from a man aged 18 to 35 who had mild COVID-19 (a few samples of this study predate the infection). Cell type and time point are not known. Each CDR3 is given with its conserved first and last residue. A D gene is named only where the DNA matches it firmly. Clone sizes are given selectively: once, few, many, or a class where the clone is expanded.

abundance | d_gene | j_gene | v_gene | CDR3nt | CDR3aa
- | - | TRBJ1-1 | TRBV4-3 | TGCGCCAGCAGCCAAGCTCAGAAGGGGCAAGCTTTCTTT | CASSQAQKGQAFF
few | TRBD2 | TRBJ2-3 | TRBV15 | TGTGCCACCAGCAGAGTGGGCGGGGGGAACACAGATACGCAGTATTTT | CATSRVGGGNTDTQYF
few | - | TRBJ2-5 | TRBV18 | TGTGCCAGCTCTTTCGCCTCGAGGGGGGAGACCCAGTACTTC | CASSFASRGETQYF
few | - | TRBJ2-3 | TRBV5-1 | TGCGCCAGCAGCCGCGGGGCTAGATACGAAAGGACGCAGTATTTT | CASSRGARYERTQYF
few | - | TRBJ2-3 | TRBV27 | TGTGCCAGCAGTTCCGTAGGGATCCAGGGAGATACGCAGTATTTT | CASSSVGIQGDTQYF
few | TRBD1 | TRBJ2-4 | TRBV9 | TGTGCCAGCAGCCCTCGACAGGGGGTAGGAGACATTCAGTACTTC | CASSPRQGVGDIQYF
few | - | TRBJ2-5 | TRBV5-4 | TGTGCCAGCAGCTTGATGGGGACGGAGACCCAGTACTTC | CASSLMGTETQYF
- | - | TRBJ2-7 | TRBV20-1 | TGCAGTGCTAGGCGGAGCTCCTACGAGCAGTACTTC | CSARRSSYEQYF
- | - | TRBJ2-5 | TRBV30 | TGTGCCTGGAGTGTACAGGGCGGAGAGACCCAGTACTTC | CAWSVQGGETQYF
few | - | TRBJ1-3 | TRBV12-3/TRBV12-4 | TGTGCCAGCAGGGACTGGAGCTCTGGAAACACCATATATTTT | CASRDWSSGNTIYF
- | TRBD2 | TRBJ2-5 | TRBV4-1 | TGCGCCAGCAGCCATGCTGGGACTAGCGGGGGGTACCAAGAGACCCAGTACTTC | CASSHAGTSGGYQETQYF
- | TRBD1 | TRBJ1-1 | TRBV7-9 | TGTGCCAGCAGCTTAGCACAGGGGACGAACACTGAAGCTTTCTTT | CASSLAQGTNTEAFF
few | - | TRBJ2-1 | TRBV2 | TGTGCCAGCATACCTCTTAGCAATGAGCAGTTCTTC | CASIPLSNEQFF
- | - | TRBJ2-2 | TRBV3-1 | TGTGCCTGCAGCCAATTGGGACGGGACACCGGGGAGCTGTTTTTT | CACSQLGRDTGELFF
few | - | TRBJ2-3 | TRBV6-5 | TGTGCCAGCAGTCAAGGACTCCCCACGCTCGATACGCAGTATTTT | CASSQGLPTLDTQYF
few | TRBD1 | TRBJ2-7 | TRBV29-1 | TGCAGCGTTGGACAGGGGAAAAACGAGCAGTACTTC | CSVGQGKNEQYF
- | - | TRBJ1-1 | TRBV7-3 | TGTGCCAGCAGCTCGGGCCATGGGTCTGTAACTTTCTTT | CASSSGHGSVTFF
- | - | TRBJ1-5 | TRBV12-3/TRBV12-4 | TGTGCCAGCAGGGCGCAAATAAATAGCAATCAGCCCCAGCATTTT | CASRAQINSNQPQHF
- | - | TRBJ2-3 | TRBV7-2 | TGTGCCAGCAGCTTAGGAACACCTCTCACAGATACGCAGTATTTT | CASSLGTPLTDTQYF
few | - | TRBJ2-5 | TRBV24-1 | TGTGCCACCAGTGACCCGGGACCCTTGCAAGAGACCCAGTACTTC | CATSDPGPLQETQYF
few | - | TRBJ1-5 | TRBV30 | TGTGCCTGGAGCGACGGGTATCAGCCCCAGCATTTT | CAWSDGYQPQHF
many | TRBD2 | TRBJ2-5 | TRBV5-1 | TGCGCCAGCAGCTCCGGGACTAGCGGGCAAGAGACCCAGTACTTC | CASSSGTSGQETQYF
- | - | TRBJ1-1 | TRBV9 | TGTGCCAGCAGCGTAGCCTCGGGTGAGAACACTGAAGCTTTCTTT | CASSVASGENTEAFF
few | - | TRBJ2-1 | TRBV6-1 | TGTGCCAGCGGCGACAGCCTCGTCGATGAGCAGTTCTTC | CASGDSLVDEQFF
- | TRBD1 | TRBJ2-1 | TRBV7-2 | TGTGCCAGCAGCTTAGGTGGGACAGGGGCCTACAATGAGCAGTTCTTC | CASSLGGTGAYNEQFF
few | - | TRBJ1-4 | TRBV9 | TGTGCCAGCAGCGTATTGGAGGGTTGGAATGAAAAACTGTTTTTT | CASSVLEGWNEKLFF
few | - | TRBJ1-2 | TRBV4-2 | TGTGCCAGCAGCCAATCGTTTAGTACAGTCGCTAACTATGGCTACACCTTC | CASSQSFSTVANYGYTF